This is a list of T cell receptor beta chains from one sample in a study of identical twins. TCRdb redid the calling of the 5' RACE reads with MiXCR, one entry per CDR3 protein. The table lists a few hundred thousand distinct CDR3 sequences, around 9.6% of them singletons. The same specimen was also included in a second study, on yellow fever vaccine responses in identical twins.

What was sequenced was PBMCs. The source of these receptors is a woman aged 18-35 years in good health. CDR3s include the opening cysteine and the closing phenylalanine or tryptophan. Size is omitted from some rows. Given values are once, few, many or a class for expanded clones.

clone_size j_call cdr3_length v_call cdr3_aa
few TRBJ2-1 14 TRBV4-3 CASSPQGTYNEQFF
. TRBJ2-5 15 TRBV28 CASKAGGRADETQYF
few TRBJ2-3 16 TRBV7-3 CASSPSSTGATDTQYF
few TRBJ2-1 12 TRBV7-2 CASRKGSYEQFF
. TRBJ2-1 18 TRBV7-6 CASSLGALARSSYNEQFF
few TRBJ2-1 17 TRBV6-2/TRBV6-3 CASSKNPNAGFYNEQFF
. TRBJ2-2 15 TRBV19 CASNGWEMNTGELFF
few TRBJ1-1 12 TRBV14 CASSQLNTEAFF
few TRBJ2-7 17 TRBV14 CASSQVPPWDGTYEQYF
. TRBJ2-3 15 TRBV28 CASSLGPGASDTQYF
many TRBJ2-7 20 TRBV14 CASSIRFGLAGHNASYEQYF
few TRBJ2-7 12 TRBV11-2 CASRQGIYEQYF
. TRBJ2-3 16 TRBV10-2 CASSEMIAGYLDTQYF
few TRBJ2-1 16 TRBV7-9 CASSLAWSGSYNEQFF
many TRBJ1-2 15 TRBV3-1 CASSQEWAGELGYTF
many TRBJ2-7 12 TRBV29-1 CSVEDRAHEQYF